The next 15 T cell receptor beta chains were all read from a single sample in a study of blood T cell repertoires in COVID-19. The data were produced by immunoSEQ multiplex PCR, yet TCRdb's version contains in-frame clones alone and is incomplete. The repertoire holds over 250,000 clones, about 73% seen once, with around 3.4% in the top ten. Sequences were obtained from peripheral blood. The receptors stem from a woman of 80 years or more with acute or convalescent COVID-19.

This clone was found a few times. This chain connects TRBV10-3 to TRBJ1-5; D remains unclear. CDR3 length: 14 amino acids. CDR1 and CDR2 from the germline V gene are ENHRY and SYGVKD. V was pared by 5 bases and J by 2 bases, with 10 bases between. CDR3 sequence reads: CAISPGRGNQPQHF. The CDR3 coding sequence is TGTGCCATCAGTCCCGGGAGGGGCAATCAGCCCCAGCATTTT.

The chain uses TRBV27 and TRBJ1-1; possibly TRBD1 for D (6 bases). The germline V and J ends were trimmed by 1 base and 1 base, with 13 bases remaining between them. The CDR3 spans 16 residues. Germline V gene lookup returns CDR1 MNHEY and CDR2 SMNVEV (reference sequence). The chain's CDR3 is CASSLYWKGGNTEAFF. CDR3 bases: TGTGCCAGCAGTTTATATTGGAAAGGGGGGAACACTGAAGCTTTCTTT.

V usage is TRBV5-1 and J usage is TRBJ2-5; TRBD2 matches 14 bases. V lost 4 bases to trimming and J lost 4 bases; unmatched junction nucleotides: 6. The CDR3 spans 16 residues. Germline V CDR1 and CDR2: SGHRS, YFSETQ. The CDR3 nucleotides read TGCGCCAGCAGCGACCTGACTAGCGGGGGGGGAGAGACCCAGTACTTC. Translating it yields CASSDLTSGGGETQYF.

Here the CDR3 reads CASSGQGLGYGYTF. CDR3 sequence (DNA): TGTGCCAGCAGTGGACAGGGTTTGGGCTATGGCTACACCTTC. V usage is TRBV7-9 and J usage is TRBJ1-2; 8 nucleotides agree with TRBD1. Germline loops: CDR1 SEHNR, CDR2 FQNEAQ (reference sequence). The trim removed 6 bases at V and 4 bases at J, leaving 7 bases unmatched. The CDR3 totals 14 residues.

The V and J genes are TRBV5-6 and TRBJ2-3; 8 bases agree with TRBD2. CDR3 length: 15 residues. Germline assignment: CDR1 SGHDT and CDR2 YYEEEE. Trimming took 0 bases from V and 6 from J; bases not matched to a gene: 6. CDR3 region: CASSLVGLALDTQYF. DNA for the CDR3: TGTGCCAGCAGCTTGGTTGGACTAGCTTTGGATACGCAGTATTTT.

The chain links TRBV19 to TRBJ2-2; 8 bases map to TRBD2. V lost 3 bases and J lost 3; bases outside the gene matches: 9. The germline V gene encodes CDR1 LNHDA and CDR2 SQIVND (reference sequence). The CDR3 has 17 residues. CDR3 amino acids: CASSIGTRLRDTGELFF. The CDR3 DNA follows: TGTGCCAGTAGTATCGGGACTAGGTTGCGGGACACCGGGGAGCTGTTTTTT.

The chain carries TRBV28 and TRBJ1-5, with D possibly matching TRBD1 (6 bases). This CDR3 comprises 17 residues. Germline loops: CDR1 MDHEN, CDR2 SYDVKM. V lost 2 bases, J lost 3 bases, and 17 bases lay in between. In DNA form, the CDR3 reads TGTGCCAGCAGTTTAAGGCGGGGGGCGCGTCCCAATCAGCCCCAGCATTTT. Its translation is CASSLRRGARPNQPQHF. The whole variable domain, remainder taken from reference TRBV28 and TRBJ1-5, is DVKVTQSSRYLVKRTGEKVFLECVQDMDHENMFWYRQDPGLGLRLIYFSYDVKMKEKGDIPEGYSVSREKKERFSLILESASTNQTSMYLCASSLRRGARPNQPQHFGDGTRLSIL.

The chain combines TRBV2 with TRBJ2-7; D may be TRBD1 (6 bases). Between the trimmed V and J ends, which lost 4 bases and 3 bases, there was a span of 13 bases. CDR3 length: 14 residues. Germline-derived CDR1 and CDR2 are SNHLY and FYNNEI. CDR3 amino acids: CASSGQDNNYEQYF. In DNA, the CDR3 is TGTGCCAGCAGTGGACAGGATAATAACTACGAGCAGTACTTC.

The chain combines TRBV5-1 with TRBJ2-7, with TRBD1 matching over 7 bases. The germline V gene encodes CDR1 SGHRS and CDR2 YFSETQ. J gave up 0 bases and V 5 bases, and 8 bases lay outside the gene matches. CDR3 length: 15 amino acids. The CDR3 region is CASRPSGTASYEQYF. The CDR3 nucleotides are TGCGCCAGCAGACCGAGTGGGACAGCCTCCTACGAGCAGTACTTC.

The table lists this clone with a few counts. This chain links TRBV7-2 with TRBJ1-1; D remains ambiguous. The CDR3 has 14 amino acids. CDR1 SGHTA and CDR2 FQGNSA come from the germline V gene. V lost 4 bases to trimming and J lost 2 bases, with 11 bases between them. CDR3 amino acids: CASSYPRGNTEAFF. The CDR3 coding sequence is TGTGCCAGCAGCTACCCCCGGGGTAACACTGAAGCTTTCTTT.

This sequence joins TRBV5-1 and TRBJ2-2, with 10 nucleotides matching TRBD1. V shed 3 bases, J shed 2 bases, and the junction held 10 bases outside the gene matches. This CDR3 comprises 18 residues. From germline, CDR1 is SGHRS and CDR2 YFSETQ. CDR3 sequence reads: CASSSRPGTGDNTGELFF. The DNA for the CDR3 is TGCGCCAGCAGCTCGCGTCCCGGGACAGGGGATAACACCGGGGAGCTGTTTTTT.

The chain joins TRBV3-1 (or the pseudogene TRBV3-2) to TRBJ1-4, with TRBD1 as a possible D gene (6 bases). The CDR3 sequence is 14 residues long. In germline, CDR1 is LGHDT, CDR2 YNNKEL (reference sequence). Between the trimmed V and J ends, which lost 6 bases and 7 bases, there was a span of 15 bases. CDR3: CASSQTGLGEKLFF. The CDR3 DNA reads TGTGCCAGCAGTCAAACAGGGTTGGGTGAAAAACTGTTTTTT.

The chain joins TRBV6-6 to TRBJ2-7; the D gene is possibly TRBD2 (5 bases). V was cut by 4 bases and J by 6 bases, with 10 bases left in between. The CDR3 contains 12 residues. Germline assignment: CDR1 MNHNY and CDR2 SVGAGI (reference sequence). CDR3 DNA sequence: TGTGCCAGCAGTTTTTTGGGGAGCGAGCAGTACTTC. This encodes CASSFLGSEQYF.

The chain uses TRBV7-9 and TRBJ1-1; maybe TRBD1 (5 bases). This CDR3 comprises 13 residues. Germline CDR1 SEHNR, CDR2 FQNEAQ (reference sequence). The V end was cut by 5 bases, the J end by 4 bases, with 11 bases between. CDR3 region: CASSPQGGTEAFF. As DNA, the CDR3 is TGTGCCAGCAGCCCGCAGGGTGGCACTGAAGCTTTCTTT.

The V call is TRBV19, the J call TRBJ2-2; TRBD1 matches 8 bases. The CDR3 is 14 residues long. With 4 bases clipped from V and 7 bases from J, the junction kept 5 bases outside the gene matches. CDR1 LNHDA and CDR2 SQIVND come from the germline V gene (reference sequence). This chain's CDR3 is CASSSGQGGGELFF. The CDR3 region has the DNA TGTGCCAGTAGTAGTGGACAGGGTGGCGGGGAGCTGTTTTTT.